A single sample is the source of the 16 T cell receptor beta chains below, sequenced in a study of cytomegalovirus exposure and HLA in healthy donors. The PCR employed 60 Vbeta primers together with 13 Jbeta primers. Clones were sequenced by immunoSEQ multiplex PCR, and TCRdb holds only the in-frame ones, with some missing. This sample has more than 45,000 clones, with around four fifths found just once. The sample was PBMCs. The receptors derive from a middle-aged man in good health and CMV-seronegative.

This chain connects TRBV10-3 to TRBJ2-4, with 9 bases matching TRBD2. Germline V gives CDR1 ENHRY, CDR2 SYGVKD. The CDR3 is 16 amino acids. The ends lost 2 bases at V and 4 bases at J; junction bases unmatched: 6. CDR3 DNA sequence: TGTGCCATCAGTGAGACCCCGGGACTAGCTAAAAACATTCAGTACTTC. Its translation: CAISETPGLAKNIQYF.

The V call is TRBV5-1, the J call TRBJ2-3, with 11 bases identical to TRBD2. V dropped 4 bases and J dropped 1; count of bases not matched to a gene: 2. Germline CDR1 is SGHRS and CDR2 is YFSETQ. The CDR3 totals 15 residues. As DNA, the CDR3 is TGCGCCAGCAGCACGGGACTAGCGGGCACAGATACGCAGTATTTT. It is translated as CASSTGLAGTDTQYF.

The chain's CDR3 is CASSFGAGGSTDTQYF. The CDR3, as DNA: TGTGCCAGCAGCTTTGGGGCGGGGGGAAGCACAGATACGCAGTATTTT. This chain uses TRBV7-9 with TRBJ2-3; 8 nucleotides agree with TRBD2. The germline CDR1 and CDR2 sequences are SEHNR and FQNEAQ (reference sequence). The CDR3 totals 16 residues. The V gene end was trimmed by 3 bases and the J gene end by 0 bases; junction bases not matched to a gene: 5.

CDR3 sequence (DNA): TGTGCCAGCAGGAGGGAAGCTAACTATGGCTACACCTTC. Its protein product is CASRREANYGYTF. This chain links TRBV6-5 with TRBJ1-2; D gene ambiguous. V lost 6 bases, J lost 0 bases, and 8 bases lay in between. The CDR3 has 13 residues. Per the germline V gene, CDR1 is MNHEY and CDR2 is SVGAGI.

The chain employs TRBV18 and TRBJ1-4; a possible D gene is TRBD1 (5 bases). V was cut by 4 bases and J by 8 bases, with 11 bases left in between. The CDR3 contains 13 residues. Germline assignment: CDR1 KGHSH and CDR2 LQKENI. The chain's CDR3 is CASSQGRKEKLFF. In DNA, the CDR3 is TGTGCCAGCTCACAGGGGAGGAAGGAAAAACTGTTTTTT.

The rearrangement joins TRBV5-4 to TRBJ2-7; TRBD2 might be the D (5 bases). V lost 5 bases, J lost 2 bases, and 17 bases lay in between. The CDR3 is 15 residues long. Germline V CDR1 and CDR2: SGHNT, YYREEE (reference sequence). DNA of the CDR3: TGTGCCAGCAGATTAGGACTGGAGACTACCTACGAGCAGTACTTC. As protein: CASRLGLETTYEQYF.

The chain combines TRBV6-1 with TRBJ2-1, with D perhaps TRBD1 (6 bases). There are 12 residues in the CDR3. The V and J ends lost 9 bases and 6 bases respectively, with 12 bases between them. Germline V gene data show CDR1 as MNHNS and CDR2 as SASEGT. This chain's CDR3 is CASFLQGNEQFF. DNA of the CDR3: TGTGCCAGTTTTCTACAGGGCAATGAGCAGTTCTTC.

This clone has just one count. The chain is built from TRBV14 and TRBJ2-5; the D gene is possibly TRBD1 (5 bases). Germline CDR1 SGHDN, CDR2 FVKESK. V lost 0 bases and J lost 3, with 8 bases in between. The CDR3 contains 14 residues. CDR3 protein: CASSQDPGKETQYF. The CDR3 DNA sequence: TGTGCCAGCAGCCAAGATCCAGGGAAAGAGACCCAGTACTTC.

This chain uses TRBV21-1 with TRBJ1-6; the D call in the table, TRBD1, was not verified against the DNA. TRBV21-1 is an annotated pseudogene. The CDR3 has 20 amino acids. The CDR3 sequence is CASSKAGAPLKGLYNSPLHF. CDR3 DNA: TGTGCCAGCAGCAAAGCCGGAGCGCCTCTTAAGGGGCTTTATAATTCACCCCTCCACTTT.

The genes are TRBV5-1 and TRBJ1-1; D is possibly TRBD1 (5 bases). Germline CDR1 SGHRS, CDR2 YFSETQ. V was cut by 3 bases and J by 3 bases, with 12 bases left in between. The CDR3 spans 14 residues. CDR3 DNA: TGCGCCAGCAGCTCGGGACTGAGTTACACTGAAGCTTTCTTT. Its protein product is CASSSGLSYTEAFF.

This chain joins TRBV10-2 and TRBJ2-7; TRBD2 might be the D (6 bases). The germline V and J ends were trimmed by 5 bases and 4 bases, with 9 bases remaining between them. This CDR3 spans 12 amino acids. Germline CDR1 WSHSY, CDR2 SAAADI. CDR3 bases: TGCGCCAGCAGTCCAAGCGGGTACGAGCAGTACTTC. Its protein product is CASSPSGYEQYF.

The CDR3 DNA reads TGTGCCAGTAGTATACGACCGGGGGGAGGATACAATGAGCAGTTCTTC. Translating it yields CASSIRPGGGYNEQFF. V is TRBV19 and J is TRBJ2-1; 7 bases are a match to TRBD2. The CDR3 contains 16 residues. Germline assignment: CDR1 LNHDA and CDR2 SQIVND (reference sequence). The trim removed 2 bases at V and 4 bases at J, leaving 8 bases unmatched.

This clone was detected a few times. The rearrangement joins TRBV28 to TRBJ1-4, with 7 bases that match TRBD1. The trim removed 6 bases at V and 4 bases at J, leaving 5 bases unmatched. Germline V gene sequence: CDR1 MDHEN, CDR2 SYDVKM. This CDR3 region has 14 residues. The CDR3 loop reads CASSYGTDNEKLFF. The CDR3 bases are TGTGCCAGCAGCTACGGGACAGATAATGAAAAACTGTTTTTT. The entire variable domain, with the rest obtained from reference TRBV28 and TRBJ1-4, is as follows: DVKVTQSSRYLVKRTGEKVFLECVQDMDHENMFWYRQDPGLGLRLIYFSYDVKMKEKGDIPEGYSVSREKKERFSLILESASTNQTSMYLCASSYGTDNEKLFFGSGTQLSVL.

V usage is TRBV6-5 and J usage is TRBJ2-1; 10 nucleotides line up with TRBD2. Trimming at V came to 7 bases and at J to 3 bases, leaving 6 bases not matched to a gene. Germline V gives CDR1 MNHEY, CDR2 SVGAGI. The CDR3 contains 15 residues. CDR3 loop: CASNKAGGRYNEQFF. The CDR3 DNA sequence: TGTGCCAGCAATAAAGCGGGGGGGCGCTACAATGAGCAGTTCTTC.

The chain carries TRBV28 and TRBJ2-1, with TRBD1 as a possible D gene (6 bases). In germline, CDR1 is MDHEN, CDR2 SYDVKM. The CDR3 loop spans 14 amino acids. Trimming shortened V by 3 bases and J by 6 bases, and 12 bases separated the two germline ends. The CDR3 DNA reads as TGTGCCAGCAGTTTTCGGCTAGGGGGCAATGAGCAGTTCTTC. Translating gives CASSFRLGGNEQFF.

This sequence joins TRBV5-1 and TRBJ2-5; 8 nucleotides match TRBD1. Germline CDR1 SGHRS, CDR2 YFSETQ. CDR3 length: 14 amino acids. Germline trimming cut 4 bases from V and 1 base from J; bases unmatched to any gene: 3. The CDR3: CASSPDRGQETQYF. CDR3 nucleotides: TGCGCCAGCAGCCCAGACAGGGGCCAAGAGACCCAGTACTTC. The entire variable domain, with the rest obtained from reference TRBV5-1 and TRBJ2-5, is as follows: KAGVTQTPRYLIKTRGQQVTLSCSPISGHRSVSWYQQTPGQGLQFLFEYFSETQRNKGNFPGRFSGRQFSNSRSEMNVSTLELGDSALYLCASSPDRGQETQYFGPGTRLLVL.